This entry features one TCR beta chain sequence. What it binds is not known. This record comes from a study of synovial regulatory T cells in juvenile arthritis. Study-wide results and limits: Largely private between patients, iaTreg TCR repertoires showed partial overlap with synovial Teff and blood CPL repertoires. TCR diversity was lower in inflammation-associated blood Treg cells than in other blood Treg cells.

TCRdb keeps only in-frame clones here, not all; method: immunoSEQ multiplex PCR. In total, the table holds around 9,000 clones. The CDR3 runs 13 residues. The DNA is unrecorded. Germline CDR1 reads ENHRY; CDR2 reads SYGVKD. These iaTreg cells were HLA-DR+ Tregs. Patients had median age approximately 10 years, range roughly 2.3-22.9. This chain connects TRBV10-3 to TRBJ2-5; TCRdb reports TRBD2, a call that lacks DNA to check it against. This clonotype originated in a donor younger than 30 with juvenile idiopathic arthritis. Source material: Treg cells from blood. The sample's subset: HLA-DR+ inflammation-associated blood Treg cells. The CDR3 is CATGRTSPETQYF.